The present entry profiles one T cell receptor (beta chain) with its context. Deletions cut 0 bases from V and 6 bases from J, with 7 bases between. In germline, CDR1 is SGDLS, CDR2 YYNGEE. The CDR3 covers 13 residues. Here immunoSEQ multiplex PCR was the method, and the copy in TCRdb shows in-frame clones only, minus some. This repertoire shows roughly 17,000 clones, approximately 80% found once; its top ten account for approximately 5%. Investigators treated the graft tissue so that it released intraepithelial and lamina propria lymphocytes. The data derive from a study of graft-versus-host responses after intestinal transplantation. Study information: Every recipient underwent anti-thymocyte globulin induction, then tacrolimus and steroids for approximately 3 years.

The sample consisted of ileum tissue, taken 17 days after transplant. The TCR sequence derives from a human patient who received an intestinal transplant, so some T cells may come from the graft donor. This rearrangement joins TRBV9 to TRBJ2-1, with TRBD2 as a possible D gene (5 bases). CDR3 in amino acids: CASSVGLANEQFF. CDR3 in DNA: TGTGCCAGCAGCGTAGGGCTAGCCAATGAGCAGTTCTTC.